What follows are 31 T cell receptor beta chains derived from one specimen sequenced in a study of T-cell memory formation after mild COVID-19. TCRdb passed the 5' RACE reads through MiXCR, listing each CDR3 protein once. The sample contains under 300,000 distinct CDR3 sequences, approximately 9% of which appear only once. Input material: PBMCs or a T cell subset sorted from them (not recorded which). The receptors stem from a man between 18 and 29 years old who had mild COVID-19 (a few samples of this study predate the infection). Cell type and time point are not known.

The chain uses TRBV7-9 and TRBJ1-1, with D perhaps matching TRBD1 (6 bases). Germline CDR1 reads SEHNR; CDR2 reads FQNEAQ (reference sequence). V lost 6 bases and J lost 4, with 9 bases in between. There are 12 residues in the CDR3. CDR3 protein: CASRRGITEAFF. CDR3 nucleotides: TGTGCCAGCAGAAGGGGGATCACTGAAGCTTTCTTT. The full variable domain, in which reference TRBV7-9 and TRBJ1-1 provide the parts outside the CDR3, is DTGVSQNPRHKITKRGQNVTFRCDPISEHNRLYWYRQTLGQGPEFLTYFQNEAQLEKSRLLSDRFSAERPKGSFSTLEIQRTEQGDSAMYLCASRRGITEAFFGQGTRLTVV.

Ten or more counts support this clonotype. The chain recombines TRBV6-1 with TRBJ1-1; D not certain. The germline CDR1 and CDR2 sequences are MNHNS and SASEGT. The CDR3 totals 13 residues. Trimming pared 2 bases from V and 3 bases from J, leaving 7 bases between. The CDR3 reads CASSEYLDTEAFF. DNA for the CDR3: TGTGCCAGCAGTGAATATTTGGACACTGAAGCTTTCTTT.

This clonotype was seen repeatedly, ten times or more. The chain carries TRBV12-3 or TRBV12-4 and TRBJ1-5; D call uncertain. Trimming took 7 bases from V and 2 from J, leaving 18 bases between them. The CDR3 runs 16 residues. The CDR3 spells CASTSIGVSRNQPQHF. The CDR3 bases are TGTGCCAGCACCTCAATCGGCGTGAGTCGCAATCAGCCCCAGCATTTT.

In this sample, this clonotype turned up a few times. The CDR3 DNA sequence: TGTGCCAGCAGCTTTTGGCAGGGGCGCACAGATACGCAGTATTTT. Its protein is CASSFWQGRTDTQYF. The V gene is TRBV7-9, the J gene TRBJ2-3, with D perhaps TRBD1 (6 bases). Deletions cut 3 bases from V and 1 base from J, with 11 bases between. The CDR3 has 15 residues. Germline V gene data show CDR1 as SEHNR and CDR2 as FQNEAQ (reference sequence).

The chain employs TRBV11-2 and TRBJ2-1, with TRBD1 identical over 7 bases. Germline V gene data show CDR1 as SGHAT and CDR2 as FQNNGV. J gave up 2 bases and V 3 bases, and 7 bases lay outside the gene matches. The CDR3 has 16 amino acids. The DNA of the CDR3 is TGTGCCAGCAGCTTTACCACAGGGGACCCCTACAATGAGCAGTTCTTC. Translated, it gives CASSFTTGDPYNEQFF.

This clonotype was counted only a few times. The V and J genes are TRBV7-2 and TRBJ2-7; D is possibly TRBD1 (6 bases). V was pared by 1 base and J by 5 bases, with 9 bases between. The CDR3 contains 13 residues. Germline V gene data show CDR1 as SGHTA and CDR2 as FQGNSA. CDR3 loop: CASSLGRGNEQYF. The DNA of the CDR3 is TGTGCCAGCAGCTTAGGCAGGGGAAACGAGCAGTACTTC.

This CDR3 is CASSSPGQVKGETQYF. The CDR3 nucleotides are TGTGCCAGCAGCTCACCGGGACAGGTGAAGGGGGAGACCCAGTACTTC. V is TRBV7-3 and J is TRBJ2-5, with 8 bases matching TRBD1. The V gene end was trimmed by 4 bases and the J gene end by 5 bases; junction bases not matched to a gene: 12. CDR3 length equals 16 residues. Germline CDR1 is SGHTA and CDR2 is FQGTGA.

This clonotype was found many times. V and J are TRBV28 and TRBJ2-3, with a possible D match to TRBD1 (5 bases). Per the germline V gene, CDR1 is MDHEN and CDR2 is SYDVKM. Between the trimmed V and J ends, which lost 6 bases and 1 base, there was a span of 8 bases. The CDR3 extends over 13 amino acids. The CDR3 DNA follows: TGTGCCAGCAGCAGGGATGGCACAGATACGCAGTATTTT. Translated, it gives CASSRDGTDTQYF.

Concerning this clonotype itself: One end of the junction is discordant with germline, which a read error may explain. This chain links TRBV5-1 with TRBJ1-4, with TRBD1 as a possible D gene (5 bases). The CDR3 is 15 residues long. Germline CDR1 reads SGHRS; CDR2 reads YFSETQ. CDR3 sequence reads: CDSSLMGTADEKLFF. CDR3 in DNA: TGCGACAGCAGCTTGATGGGGACGGCGGATGAAAAACTGTTTTTT.

This clonotype was detected a few times. This chain connects TRBV7-9 to TRBJ1-4, with D maybe TRBD1 (5 bases). This CDR3 spans 17 amino acids. Germline V CDR1 and CDR2: SEHNR, FQNEAQ (reference sequence). V was shortened by 5 bases and J by 0 bases, with 16 bases between the two germline ends. The CDR3 loop reads CASSPSGGFATNEKLFF. CDR3 coding DNA: TGTGCCAGCAGCCCCTCCGGGGGGTTTGCAACTAATGAAAAACTGTTTTTT.

The chain is built from TRBV5-1 and TRBJ2-2; maybe TRBD1 (6 bases). V was trimmed by 4 bases and J by 7 bases, leaving 11 bases between them. CDR1 is SGHRS, CDR2 YFSETQ, per germline. The length of the CDR3 is 13 residues. CDR3 nucleotides: TGCGCCAGCAGCGAAACAGGGCACGGGGAGCTGTTTTTT. Protein: CASSETGHGELFF.

This clonotype was seen only a few times. V is TRBV7-8 and J is TRBJ1-6; 10 nucleotides align to TRBD1. The trim removed 4 bases at V and 7 bases at J, leaving 7 bases unmatched. The CDR3 length is 16 residues. CDR1 and CDR2 (germline): SGHVS, FQNEAQ. In DNA form, the CDR3 reads TGTGCCAGCAGCTCGGCGGGACAGGGGCGAAATTCACCCCTCCACTTT. Its translation: CASSSAGQGRNSPLHF.

This clonotype was observed a few times. This chain joins TRBV7-3 and TRBJ2-6, with D maybe TRBD1 (6 bases). V was shortened by 4 bases and J by 1 base, with 11 bases between the two germline ends. CDR1 SGHTA and CDR2 FQGTGA come from the germline V gene. The CDR3 runs 16 residues. CDR3 bases: TGTGCCAGCAGCTCACAAGGGACATCTGGGGCCAACGTCCTGACTTTC. Its protein product is CASSSQGTSGANVLTF.

V gene TRBV6-5 combines with J gene TRBJ2-1; TRBD2 aligns across 9 bases. Germline-derived CDR1 and CDR2 are MNHEY and SVGAGI. The CDR3 spans 16 residues. V lost 5 bases and J lost 0; bases outside the gene matches: 5. The CDR3 region is CASSPSGVSSYNEQFF. As DNA, the CDR3 is TGTGCCAGCAGTCCTAGCGGGGTTAGCTCCTACAATGAGCAGTTCTTC.

V gene TRBV10-3 combines with J gene TRBJ2-1; 10 bases fit TRBD2. V was clipped by 7 bases and J by 0 bases; unmatched bases: 6. The CDR3 length is 16 residues. CDR1 and CDR2 from the germline V gene are ENHRY and SYGVKD. DNA of the CDR3: TGTGCCATCATGGCCAGCGGGGGGGACTCCTACAATGAGCAGTTCTTC. Amino acid sequence: CAIMASGGDSYNEQFF.

This clonotype has just a few counts. V and J are TRBV12-3 or TRBV12-4 and TRBJ2-1; D unclear. V was pared by 5 bases and J by 3 bases, with 5 bases between. The CDR3 has 12 residues. CDR3 bases: TGTGCCAGCAGTCAATACTACAATGAGCAGTTCTTC. As protein: CASSQYYNEQFF.

The CDR3 loop is CASSETAKNIQYF. The CDR3 DNA reads as TGCGCCAGCAGTGAGACAGCCAAAAACATTCAGTACTTC. The gene calls are TRBV10-2 and TRBJ2-4; no reliable D call. The V and J ends lost 2 bases and 0 bases respectively, with 2 bases between them. The germline V gene has CDR1 WSHSY and CDR2 SAAADI. The CDR3 is 13 amino acids.

This clonotype showed up many times. J is TRBJ2-1 and V is TRBV12-3 or TRBV12-4; maybe TRBD1 (5 bases). This CDR3 has 14 residues. The V end was cut by 6 bases, the J end by 9 bases, with 18 bases between. CDR3: CASSSTAPGFEQFF. The CDR3 DNA is TGTGCCAGCAGCTCCACCGCTCCAGGGTTTGAGCAGTTCTTC.

This clonotype was counted only a few times. The gene calls are TRBV20-1 and TRBJ2-5; D not resolved. The CDR3 runs 12 residues. Germline-derived CDR1 and CDR2 are DFQATT and SNEGSKA (reference sequence). Between the trimmed V and J ends, which lost 5 bases and 4 bases, there was a span of 11 bases. CDR3 sequence (DNA): TGCAGTGCTCCCAGACACGGAGAGACCCAGTACTTC. The encoded protein is CSAPRHGETQYF.

This clonotype has a handful of counts. The rearrangement joins TRBV9 to TRBJ2-3; TRBD2 is a possible D gene (5 bases). The V and J ends lost 7 bases and 2 bases respectively, with 14 bases between them. Germline assignment: CDR1 SGDLS and CDR2 YYNGEE. The CDR3 totals 14 residues. CDR3 sequence (DNA): TGTGCCAGCGGAGAACGGGGAAACACAGATACGCAGTATTTT. It is translated as CASGERGNTDTQYF.

V and J are TRBV7-9 and TRBJ2-2; D assignment may be TRBD1 or TRBD2 (5 bases each). Between the trimmed V and J ends, which lost 3 bases and 3 bases, there was a span of 17 bases. The CDR3 runs 17 residues. The V gene's germline CDR1 is SEHNR and CDR2 FQNEAQ (reference sequence). The CDR3 sequence is CASSLPRDGTDTGELFF. CDR3 sequence (DNA): TGTGCCAGCAGCTTGCCCCGGGACGGAACCGACACCGGGGAGCTGTTTTTT.

This clonotype was counted a few times. The rearrangement joins TRBV7-6 to TRBJ2-2, with a tentative D call TRBD1 (6 bases). The ends were cut back, 5 bases at V and 7 bases at J, with 17 bases in the middle. Germline V lookup: CDR1 SGHVS, CDR2 FNYEAQ. The CDR3 has 15 residues. The CDR3 DNA follows: TGTGCCAGCAGCCCATTTGACAGGCCCGGCGGGGAGCTGTTTTTT. Residues: CASSPFDRPGGELFF.

The chain combines TRBV29-1 with TRBJ2-5; TRBD2 agrees at 7 bases. Per the germline V gene, CDR1 is SQVTM and CDR2 is ANQGSEA. The CDR3 length is 16 residues. The J segment lost 5 bases and the V segment lost 5 bases, leaving 17 bases of the junction unmatched. The CDR3 protein is CSVQTWEGRDTETQYF. DNA for the CDR3: TGCAGCGTTCAGACTTGGGAGGGGAGGGATACGGAGACCCAGTACTTC.

The chain has TRBV7-9 and TRBJ1-1, with a weak D call TRBD1 (5 bases). The CDR3 length is 15 residues. The germline gives CDR1 SEHNR, CDR2 FQNEAQ (reference sequence). V was cut by 1 base and J by 1 base, with 10 bases left in between. CDR3 sequence (DNA): TGTGCCAGCAGCTTAGAGGAGACAGCGAACACTGAAGCTTTCTTT. Translating it yields CASSLEETANTEAFF.

The chain has TRBV20-1 and TRBJ2-3; D not certain. Looked up from germline, CDR1 is DFQATT and CDR2 is SNEGSKA (reference sequence). CDR3 length: 12 amino acids. Trimming removed 2 bases at V and 0 bases at J, with 3 bases between. CDR3 residues: CSARRSTDTQYF. As DNA, the CDR3 is TGCAGTGCTAGACGTAGCACAGATACGCAGTATTTT.

This clonotype showed up many times. The CDR3 is CASSTVQGQGVDTQYF. The CDR3, as DNA: TGTGCCAGCAGCACCGTCCAGGGACAGGGAGTCGATACGCAGTATTTT. The V call is TRBV14, the J call TRBJ2-3; 9 positions agree with TRBD1. Trimming cost V 5 bases and J 6 bases; bases outside gene matches: 12. The germline V gene encodes CDR1 SGHDN and CDR2 FVKESK. The CDR3 is 16 amino acids. The variable domain in full, completed from reference TRBV14 and TRBJ2-3, reads EAGVTQFPSHSVIEKGQTVTLRCDPISGHDNLYWYRRVMGKEIKFLLHFVKESKQDESGMPNNRFLAERTGGTYSTLKVQPAELEDSGVYFCASSTVQGQGVDTQYFGPGTRLTVL.

The sample holds many counts of this clonotype. CDR3: CSARLTSGGNEQFF. CDR3 DNA: TGCAGTGCTAGATTGACTAGCGGGGGCAATGAGCAGTTCTTC. The chain joins TRBV20-1 to TRBJ2-1, with 12 bases matching TRBD2. The CDR3 loop spans 14 amino acids. CDR1 is DFQATT, CDR2 SNEGSKA, per germline (reference sequence). V trimming: 2 bases; J trimming: 6 bases; junction bases outside the gene matches: 2.

This clonotype was recorded a few times. This sequence joins TRBV11-3 and TRBJ2-2, with D possibly called TRBD1 or TRBD2 (5 bases each). From germline, CDR1 is SGHNT and CDR2 YENEEA. This CDR3 region has 18 residues. Trimming cost V 1 base and J 4 bases, with 19 bases left between them. The DNA for the CDR3 is TGTGCCAGCAGCTTAGCCCATGGGGGTAGCCTGATCACCGGGGAGCTGTTTTTT. It specifies CASSLAHGGSLITGELFF.

This clonotype showed up just a few times. This chain connects TRBV27 to TRBJ2-7, with D possibly called TRBD1 or TRBD2 (5 bases each). Trimming removed 7 bases from V and 3 bases from J, with 13 bases in between. The CDR3 extends over 13 amino acids. From germline, CDR1 is MNHEY and CDR2 SMNVEV (reference sequence). CDR3 coding DNA: TGTGCCAGCACCCCGGGACCCCACTACGAGCAGTACTTC. This encodes CASTPGPHYEQYF.

This clonotype was seen ten or more times. The chain has TRBV5-1 and TRBJ1-2, with TRBD1 matching over 10 bases. V lost 4 bases, J lost 8 bases, and 2 bases stayed unmatched. This CDR3 is built from 12 residues. CDR1 and CDR2 (germline): SGHRS, YFSETQ. CDR3 sequence (DNA): TGCGCCAGCAGCGGACAGGGGGACGGCTACACCTTC. Encoded protein: CASSGQGDGYTF.

The chain employs TRBV4-2 and TRBJ1-1; possible D gene TRBD1, 5 bases. V was cut by 4 bases and J by 3 bases, with 18 bases left in between. The germline V gene encodes CDR1 LGHNA and CDR2 YNFKEQ. The CDR3 is made up of 16 amino acids. Here the CDR3 DNA reads TGTGCCAGCAGCCCATTCAAGGGGTTAGAGGACACTGAAGCTTTCTTT. This sequence encodes CASSPFKGLEDTEAFF.